This T cell receptor (beta chain) derives from a study of T cell responses to AZD1222 COVID-19 vaccine. Study-wide results and caveats: Reportedly, nearly half of unique spike TCRs recognized epitopes outside B.1.351/B.1.1.7 mutations. Across spike, vaccine-associated CD4 TCRs were found, dominant at 160-218 and 743-854.

The CDR3 is 13 amino acids. The germline V gene has CDR1 LGHNA and CDR2 YNFKEQ. V lost 0 bases, J lost 8 bases, and 10 bases lay in between. Generated by immunoSEQ multiplex PCR, the TCRdb table keeps only in-frame clones and is missing some. The table shows 100,000 or so clones, with roughly nine tenths occurring only once. For this clone: Its cognate antigen is unknown.

The sample consisted of peripheral blood, taken on day 0 of AZD1222 vaccination. The clonotype was recovered from an adult in good health. The chain has TRBV4-2 and TRBJ1-2; D is unclear. The CDR3 protein is CASSQDPARGYTF. CDR3 DNA: TGTGCCAGCAGCCAAGACCCCGCGCGGGGCTACACCTTC.